These 19 T cell receptor beta chains were sequenced from one sample in a study of blood T cell repertoires in COVID-19. Some clones are missing from TCRdb's copy, which holds only in-frame ones; the method was immunoSEQ multiplex PCR. The table shows 350,000 or so clones, with more than 70% occurring only once. The sample was peripheral blood. The receptors here all came from a woman between 55 and 75 years old with COVID-19, enrolled during active disease.

V and J are TRBV20-1 and TRBJ1-2, with D perhaps matching TRBD1 (6 bases). Trimming cost V 3 bases and J 6 bases, with 14 bases left between them. Germline-derived CDR1 and CDR2 are DFQATT and SNEGSKA (reference sequence). This CDR3 is built from 13 residues. For the CDR3, the DNA is TGCAGTGCTAGTTTGGGGGGGCGGGATGGCTACACCTTC. Amino acid sequence: CSASLGGRDGYTF.

The chain carries TRBV2 and TRBJ1-2; 8 bases agree with TRBD1. Germline V CDR1 and CDR2: SNHLY, FYNNEI. Trimming at V came to 9 bases and at J to 2 bases, leaving 11 bases not matched to a gene. This CDR3 has 15 residues. The CDR3 sequence: CASSMHRGGNYGYTF. The DNA of the CDR3 is TGTGCCAGTAGTATGCACAGGGGGGGAAACTATGGCTACACCTTC.

The chain couples TRBV13 to TRBJ1-1, with D possibly TRBD1 on 5 matching bases. Germline V gene data show CDR1 as PRHDT and CDR2 as FYEKMQ (reference sequence). V lost 5 bases and J 5 bases, leaving 15 bases between the germline ends. The length of the CDR3 is 14 residues. The CDR3 DNA is TGTGCCAGCAGCCCCCAGGGAACAAGGACTGAAGCTTTCTTT. Amino acids: CASSPQGTRTEAFF.

On this clone: At the DNA level, this CDR3 is encoded by other sequences in the same sample as well. V and J are TRBV19 and TRBJ2-2, with 9 bases that match TRBD2. Per germline, CDR1 LNHDA and CDR2 SQIVND (reference sequence). This CDR3 comprises 17 residues. The trim removed 5 bases at V and 7 bases at J, leaving 14 bases unmatched. The DNA for the CDR3 is TGTGCCAGTAGTGCGCGCGGGGGGGGCCCTTTTATCGGGGAGCTGTTTTTT. It is translated as CASSARGGGPFIGELFF.

The CDR3 protein is CASSVVVVFPEGNQPQHF. CDR3 bases: TGTGCCAGCAGCGTCGTTGTCGTATTCCCGGAGGGCAATCAGCCCCAGCATTTT. This chain joins TRBV9 and TRBJ1-5; D not certain. The CDR3 is made up of 18 amino acids. Looked up from germline, CDR1 is SGDLS and CDR2 is YYNGEE. Trimming removed 2 bases at V and 2 bases at J, with 20 bases between.

This chain links TRBV5-1 with TRBJ2-5; 10 bases are shared with TRBD2. With 2 bases clipped from V and 4 bases from J, the junction kept 8 bases outside the gene matches. There are 16 residues in the CDR3. Germline V gene data show CDR1 as SGHRS and CDR2 as YFSETQ. The CDR3 is CASSFGSSGGGETQYF. The CDR3 DNA follows: TGCGCCAGCAGCTTCGGTTCTAGCGGGGGCGGAGAGACCCAGTACTTC.

This sequence joins TRBV9 and TRBJ1-3, with 7 bases identical to TRBD1. Trimming removed 3 bases from V and 4 bases from J; junction bases left unmatched: 7. Germline V gives CDR1 SGDLS, CDR2 YYNGEE. The length of the CDR3 is 15 residues. The CDR3 DNA sequence: TGTGCCAGCAGCGCGTCCGGGACAGCGGGAAACACCATATATTTT. Protein sequence: CASSASGTAGNTIYF. Based on the CDR3 plus reference TRBV9 and TRBJ1-3, the full variable domain is DSGVTQTPKHLITATGQRVTLRCSPRSGDLSVYWYQQSLDQGLQFLIQYYNGEERAKGNILERFSAQQFPDLHSELNLSSLELGDSALYFCASSASGTAGNTIYFGEGSWLTVV.

The chain uses TRBV7-3 and TRBJ2-3, with 7 bases lining up with TRBD2. After removal of 5 bases from V and 6 bases from J, the junction contained 11 bases not matched to a gene. The CDR3 has 15 residues. CDR1 SGHTA and CDR2 FQGTGA come from the germline V gene. The CDR3 protein is CASSEKAWEGDTQYF. The CDR3 bases are TGTGCCAGCAGCGAGAAGGCTTGGGAGGGGGATACGCAGTATTTT.

The rearrangement links TRBV9 to TRBJ1-6; TRBD1 agrees at 7 bases. In germline, CDR1 is SGDLS, CDR2 YYNGEE. V dropped 4 bases and J dropped 0; count of bases not matched to a gene: 4. The CDR3 sequence is 16 residues long. The DNA of the CDR3 is TGTGCCAGCAGCACCCGACAGGGCTCCTATAATTCACCCCTCCACTTT. Translation gives CASSTRQGSYNSPLHF. The full variable domain, completed using reference TRBV9 and TRBJ1-6, is DSGVTQTPKHLITATGQRVTLRCSPRSGDLSVYWYQQSLDQGLQFLIQYYNGEERAKGNILERFSAQQFPDLHSELNLSSLELGDSALYFCASSTRQGSYNSPLHFGNGTRLTVT.

The V call is TRBV30, the J call TRBJ1-4; D unclear. CDR3 length: 14 amino acids. The V end was cut by 4 bases, the J end by 4 bases, with 13 bases between. Germline-derived CDR1 and CDR2 are GTSNPN and SVGIG (reference sequence). The CDR3 reads CAWNQAGRNEKLFF. The CDR3 nucleotides read TGTGCCTGGAACCAGGCGGGCCGTAATGAAAAACTGTTTTTT.

The J gene is TRBJ1-3, the V gene TRBV7-6; no clear D gene. The CDR3 totals 14 residues. Trimming removed 0 bases from V and 0 bases from J, with 3 bases in between. Per germline, CDR1 SGHVS and CDR2 FNYEAQ. The CDR3 loop is CASSLASSGNTIYF. The CDR3, as DNA: TGTGCCAGCAGCTTAGCCAGCTCTGGAAACACCATATATTTT.

V gene TRBV18 combines with J gene TRBJ2-7, with 10 bases lining up with TRBD1. Germline trimming cut 5 bases from V and 7 bases from J; bases unmatched to any gene: 14. Looked up from germline, CDR1 is KGHSH and CDR2 is LQKENI. The CDR3 totals 16 residues. The DNA for the CDR3 is TGTGCCAGCTCATCCCCGCAAGGGACAGGGGAGAGGGAGCAGTACTTC. Protein: CASSSPQGTGEREQYF. The complete variable domain, with remaining parts taken from reference TRBV18 and TRBJ2-7, reads NAGVMQNPRHLVRRRGQEARLRCSPMKGHSHVYWYRQLPEEGLKFMVYLQKENIIDESGMPKERFSAEFPKEGPSILRIQQVVRGDSAAYFCASSSPQGTGEREQYFGPGTRLTVT.

This chain joins TRBV14 and TRBJ2-1; tentatively, D is TRBD2 (5 bases). In germline, CDR1 is SGHDN, CDR2 FVKESK. CDR3 length: 16 residues. V was cut by 3 bases and J by 9 bases, with 21 bases left in between. CDR3 in amino acids: CASSHALGDFTVEQFF. The CDR3 coding sequence is TGTGCCAGCAGCCATGCCCTCGGGGATTTTACAGTTGAGCAGTTCTTC.

The chain uses TRBV11-2 and TRBJ2-6, with no clear D. Germline values: CDR1 SGHAT, CDR2 FQNNGV. The CDR3 runs 18 residues. V lost 2 bases, J lost 2 bases, and 16 bases lay in between. CDR3 region: CASSLFRQTLTGANVLTF. The DNA of the CDR3 is TGTGCCAGCAGCTTATTTCGCCAGACACTCACTGGGGCCAACGTCCTGACTTTC.

The V call is TRBV6-6, the J call TRBJ1-5, with D unresolved. There are 14 residues in the CDR3. Germline V gives CDR1 MNHNY, CDR2 SVGAGI (reference sequence). V was clipped by 2 bases and J by 1 base, with 6 bases between them. The CDR3 spells CASSYPQSNQPQHF. The CDR3 coding sequence is TGTGCCAGCAGTTACCCCCAGAGCAATCAGCCCCAGCATTTT.

This clone has only one observation. This chain connects TRBV2 to TRBJ1-1; D gene uncertain. Trimming took 10 bases from V and 1 from J, leaving 13 bases between them. Germline V gene sequence: CDR1 SNHLY, CDR2 FYNNEI. CDR3 size: 13 residues. CDR3 region: CATQKAGNTEAFF. The CDR3 DNA reads TGTGCCACACAGAAGGCAGGGAACACTGAAGCTTTCTTT.

The V call is TRBV5-1, the J call TRBJ1-2; TRBD1 matches at 9 bases. The CDR3 loop spans 17 amino acids. Germline-derived CDR1 and CDR2 are SGHRS and YFSETQ. The V segment lost 2 bases and the J segment 5 bases; nucleotides outside the gene matches: 13. The CDR3 is CASSLHMFRDRDYGYTF. The CDR3 nucleotides read TGCGCCAGCAGCTTACACATGTTCCGGGACAGGGATTATGGCTACACCTTC.

The V and J genes are TRBV18 and TRBJ2-2, with TRBD1 identical over 8 bases. The trim removed 3 bases at V and 7 bases at J, leaving 7 bases unmatched. CDR1 and CDR2 (germline): KGHSH, LQKENI. The CDR3 contains 15 residues. CDR3 sequence: CASSPALGQVGELFF. The CDR3 coding sequence is TGTGCCAGCTCACCGGCGCTGGGACAGGTCGGGGAGCTGTTTTTT.

This clone was observed a few times. V usage is TRBV30 and J usage is TRBJ2-2; 9 nucleotides match TRBD2. This CDR3 region has 15 residues. Looked up from germline, CDR1 is GTSNPN and CDR2 is SVGIG (reference sequence). V lost 2 bases to trimming and J lost 1 base; unmatched junction nucleotides: 2. The DNA for the CDR3 is TGTGCCTGGAGTAGACTAGCGGTGAACACCGGGGAGCTGTTTTTT. Amino acid sequence: CAWSRLAVNTGELFF.